The 10 T cell receptor beta chains given below trace back to one sample, sequenced in a study of shared clonotypes between healthy human individuals (dated by TCRdb to 2018 to 2020). Preparation of the library involved the immunoSEQ multiplex PCR assay. This immuneACCESS table, as held by TCRdb, lists in-frame sequences with V and J called but not all clones. Of the missing ones, under half trace to an unresolved V gene in checked studies; the others have no known cause. The sample table contains more than 2 million clones; only one count was recorded for 85% to 95% of them. Clones ranked in the top ten supply approximately 0.13% of the sample. What was sequenced was naive CD4+ T cells sorted from blood. The intended sense of this specimen's cell subset or site label: CD45RA+ positively selected. These receptors all stem from a man aged 18 to 30 in good health.

The CDR3 sequence is CARSQTGPSYGYTF. As DNA, the CDR3 is TGTGCCAGGTCCCAGACAGGGCCTTCCTATGGCTACACCTTC. V gene TRBV2 combines with J gene TRBJ1-2; 7 bases are a match to TRBD1. The CDR3 contains 14 residues. Germline V gene lookup returns CDR1 SNHLY and CDR2 FYNNEI. The V segment lost 9 bases and the J segment 4 bases; nucleotides outside the gene matches: 11.

The count of this clone is one. This CDR3 reads CASSSYRGNYGYTF. The DNA for the CDR3 is TGCGCCAGCAGCAGCTACAGGGGTAACTATGGCTACACCTTC. The chain couples TRBV5-1 to TRBJ1-2; TRBD1 aligns across 7 bases. V lost 4 bases, J lost 1 base, and 4 bases stayed unmatched. Germline V gives CDR1 SGHRS, CDR2 YFSETQ. CDR3 length: 14 residues.

The chain recombines TRBV28 with TRBJ1-6; 10 bases agree with TRBD1. The CDR3 covers 14 residues. Germline V gene data show CDR1 as MDHEN and CDR2 as SYDVKM. The trim removed 8 bases at V and 10 bases at J, leaving 8 bases unmatched. The CDR3 DNA is TGTGCCAGCCGCCCGACAGGGGGCAACTCACCCCTCCACTTT. Its protein is CASRPTGGNSPLHF.

The rearrangement joins TRBV6-1 to TRBJ1-2; perhaps TRBD1 as D (6 bases). V lost 4 bases and J 8 bases, leaving 11 bases between the germline ends. This CDR3 region has 12 residues. Germline CDR1 and CDR2: MNHNS and SASEGT. As DNA, the CDR3 is TGTGCCAGCAGTGCAGGGGTTTCCGGCTACACCTTC. Translation gives CASSAGVSGYTF.

The chain employs TRBV10-3 and TRBJ1-1, with 7 bases identical to TRBD1. J was trimmed by 1 base and V by 6 bases; bases with no gene match: 8. Germline V CDR1 and CDR2: ENHRY, SYGVKD. The CDR3 has 15 amino acids. The CDR3 here is CAISAADRRNTEAFF. DNA of the CDR3: TGTGCCATCAGCGCGGCGGACAGGAGGAACACTGAAGCTTTCTTT.

V gene TRBV5-8 combines with J gene TRBJ2-5, with unresolved D. Trimming stripped 3 bases from V and 5 bases from J, with 17 bases between. CDR3 length: 15 residues. Germline V lookup: CDR1 SGHTS, CDR2 YDEGEE. The CDR3 sequence: CASSWVRGSGETQYF. The DNA for the CDR3 is TGTGCCAGCAGCTGGGTTAGAGGCTCCGGTGAGACCCAGTACTTC.

CDR3 sequence (DNA): TGTGCCTGGAGGGATTGGACAGGGGAGTCCAACGTCCTGACTTTC. Its protein is CAWRDWTGESNVLTF. The genes are TRBV30 and TRBJ2-6; the match to TRBD1 covers 9 bases. J was trimmed by 8 bases and V by 3 bases; bases with no gene match: 8. Germline-derived CDR1 and CDR2 are GTSNPN and SVGIG (reference sequence). The CDR3 is 15 amino acids.

CDR3 amino acids: CASSLSIGGQETQYF. The CDR3 nucleotides read TGCGCCAGCAGCTTGTCAATCGGGGGCCAAGAGACCCAGTACTTC. The chain uses TRBV5-1 and TRBJ2-5, with D perhaps TRBD2 (6 bases). Trimming cost V 1 base and J 1 base, with 11 bases left between them. The CDR3 consists of 15 residues. Germline V gene data show CDR1 as SGHRS and CDR2 as YFSETQ.

This chain joins TRBV10-2 and TRBJ1-1, with D possibly matching TRBD1 (6 bases). CDR1 is WSHSY, CDR2 SAAADI, per germline. The CDR3 covers 15 residues. V was shortened by 0 bases and J by 6 bases, with 14 bases between the two germline ends. CDR3 bases: TGCGCCAGCAGTGAGTCTGGGGGGGCGGGATCTGAAGCTTTCTTT. This codes for CASSESGGAGSEAFF.

V and J are TRBV27 and TRBJ1-2; a weak D match, TRBD1 (6 bases). Germline values: CDR1 MNHEY, CDR2 SMNVEV (reference sequence). The CDR3 totals 16 residues. V shed 5 bases and J shed 3 bases, with 19 bases lying between them. The CDR3 spells CASSPLPIDRHYGYTF. The CDR3 DNA reads as TGTGCCAGCAGTCCACTACCCATCGACAGGCACTATGGCTACACCTTC.